Below, 6 T cell receptor beta chains from the same sample are listed, as sequenced in a study of blood T cell repertoires in COVID-19. TCRdb's table, derived via immunoSEQ multiplex PCR, lists solely in-frame clones and lacks some. Of some 16,000 clones in the sample, around 84% were seen once. Sequencing input: peripheral blood. Receptors were obtained from a human donor in a cohort sampled during active COVID-19.

The genes are TRBV19 and TRBJ1-1; D ambiguous. The germline gives CDR1 LNHDA, CDR2 SQIVND (reference sequence). CDR3 length: 13 residues. The V end was cut by 8 bases, the J end by 3 bases, with 13 bases between. The CDR3 DNA follows: TGTGCCAGTGGTTACCGCGGGGACACTGAAGCTTTCTTT. Its protein is CASGYRGDTEAFF.

The CDR3 loop reads CASSRSGSRGYTF. The CDR3 coding sequence is TGTGCCAGCAGCCGGAGCGGGTCGCGTGGCTACACCTTC. This sequence joins TRBV6-2 or TRBV6-3 and TRBJ1-2; D is ambiguous. This CDR3 region has 13 residues. Germline assignment: CDR1 MNHEY and CDR2 SVGEGT. Trimming left V 6 bases short and J 7 bases short, with 15 bases between.

The J gene is TRBJ2-6, the V gene TRBV18; TRBD2 aligns across 11 bases. Trimming cost V 6 bases and J 4 bases; bases outside gene matches: 8. This CDR3 is 17 amino acids long. The V gene's germline CDR1 is KGHSH and CDR2 LQKENI. The CDR3: CASSLLAGGLGANVLTF. The CDR3 region has the DNA TGTGCCAGCTCCCTTTTAGCGGGGGGGCTCGGGGCCAACGTCCTGACTTTC. Together with reference TRBV18 and TRBJ2-6, the CDR3 gives the full variable domain: NAGVMQNPRHLVRRRGQEARLRCSPMKGHSHVYWYRQLPEEGLKFMVYLQKENIIDESGMPKERFSAEFPKEGPSILRIQQVVRGDSAAYFCASSLLAGGLGANVLTFGAGSRLTVL.

V gene TRBV19 combines with J gene TRBJ2-1, with unresolved D. CDR1 is LNHDA and CDR2 is SQIVND in the germline V gene (reference sequence). Trimming cost V 2 bases and J 0 bases, with 8 bases left between them. This CDR3 region has 15 residues. This chain's CDR3 is CASSISISSYNEQFF. CDR3 nucleotide sequence: TGTGCCAGTAGTATAAGCATAAGCTCCTACAATGAGCAGTTCTTC.

V gene TRBV27 combines with J gene TRBJ1-1; D unresolved. Per the germline V gene, CDR1 is MNHEY and CDR2 is SMNVEV (reference sequence). The CDR3 runs 15 residues. Trimming stripped 3 bases from V and 2 bases from J, with 13 bases between. The CDR3 DNA follows: TGTGCCAGCAGTTTCACTCCCCCCGATAACACTGAAGCTTTCTTT. Its protein product is CASSFTPPDNTEAFF.

The chain carries TRBV6-5 and TRBJ2-3; possible D gene TRBD2, 6 bases. Germline-derived CDR1 and CDR2 are MNHEY and SVGAGI. The CDR3 is 15 amino acids. Trimming took 10 bases from V and 2 from J, leaving 19 bases between them. In DNA, the CDR3 is TGTGCCACCAGGCGGGGAATTGACCCCACAGATACGCAGTATTTT. Protein: CATRRGIDPTDTQYF.